These 22 T cell receptor beta chains originate from one sample sequenced in a study of neurological immune-mediated disorders. TCRdb redid the calling of the 5' RACE reads with MiXCR, one entry per CDR3 protein. The data contain tens of thousands of distinct CDR3 sequences, around 3.5% of them seen just once; the ten biggest clones take up about 2.9%. The sequencing sample was made of PBMCs. The receptors derive from a woman between 45 and 60 years old with multiple sclerosis.

Ten or more counts support this clonotype. This chain uses TRBV15 with TRBJ1-2; 12 bases are a match to TRBD1. CDR3 length: 15 amino acids. The V segment lost 3 bases and the J segment 7 bases; nucleotides outside the gene matches: 6. From germline, CDR1 is LNHNV and CDR2 YYDKDF (reference sequence). The CDR3 sequence is CATSSGGTGGGGYTF. CDR3 nucleotide sequence: TGTGCCACCAGCAGTGGCGGGACAGGGGGCGGTGGCTACACCTTC.

In this sample, this clonotype turned up many times. The chain combines TRBV11-2 with TRBJ2-7; weak D call: TRBD2 (6 bases). The CDR3 runs to 12 residues. The V gene's germline CDR1 is SGHAT and CDR2 FQNNGV. V gave up 5 bases and J gave up 8 bases, with 13 bases separating them. The CDR3 protein is CASSLRDSQQYF. The CDR3 bases are TGTGCCAGCAGCCTCCGGGACTCCCAGCAGTACTTC.

This clonotype was seen repeatedly, ten times or more. The chain has TRBV5-5 and TRBJ1-1; D is uncertain. This CDR3 region has 13 residues. Germline loops: CDR1 SGHKS, CDR2 YYEKEE (reference sequence). Trimming cost V 1 base and J 0 bases, with 4 bases left between them. CDR3 bases: TGTGCCAGCAGCTTGATTCTGAACACTGAAGCTTTCTTT. This encodes CASSLILNTEAFF.

This clonotype was recorded at least ten times. This CDR3 is CASTFGANTEAFF. The CDR3 DNA reads as TGTGCCAGCACCTTCGGAGCTAACACTGAAGCTTTCTTT. The J gene is TRBJ1-1, the V gene TRBV3-1; unclear D gene. CDR3 length equals 13 residues. The V gene's germline CDR1 is LGHDT and CDR2 YNNKEL (reference sequence). The V end lost 7 bases, the J end lost 2 bases, and 11 bases lay between the germline ends.

This clonotype showed up just a few times. A single base separates this from a much larger clone, so it may be a read error. V and J are TRBV20-1 and TRBJ1-1; D is unresolved. From germline, CDR1 is DFQATT and CDR2 SNEGSKA (reference sequence). V shed 0 bases and J shed 3 bases, with 11 bases lying between them. The CDR3 loop spans 14 amino acids. The CDR3 sequence is CSARDPKGYTEAFF. CDR3 DNA sequence: TGCAGTGCTAGAGATCCAAAGGGCTACACTGAAGCTTTCTTT.

This clonotype was seen at least ten times. The rearrangement joins TRBV7-2 to TRBJ2-5; a weak D match, TRBD1 (6 bases). The V gene's germline CDR1 is SGHTA and CDR2 FQGNSA. The CDR3 length is 13 residues. Trimming cost V 1 base and J 9 bases, with 12 bases left between them. CDR3 sequence (DNA): TGTGCCAGCAGCTTAGAAGGGGGAAGGGCCCAGTACTTC. It codes for CASSLEGGRAQYF.

There are many counts of this clonotype. The chain links TRBV4-3 to TRBJ2-7; perhaps TRBD1 as D (5 bases). The CDR3 has 15 residues. V lost 1 base, J lost 5 bases, and 15 bases lay in between. CDR1 is LGHNA and CDR2 is YSLEER in the germline V gene. CDR3 bases: TGCGCCAGCAGCCAAGGGGGCAGATGGTCCCACGAGCAGTACTTC. As protein: CASSQGGRWSHEQYF.

This clonotype was recorded at least ten times. This sequence joins TRBV28 and TRBJ2-5, with D tentatively TRBD2 (5 bases). Trimming pared 5 bases from V and 0 bases from J, leaving 10 bases between. The length of the CDR3 is 14 residues. The germline gives CDR1 MDHEN, CDR2 SYDVKM. The CDR3 DNA reads TGTGCCAGCAGTCCCTCCGGGAACCAAGAGACCCAGTACTTC. It codes for CASSPSGNQETQYF.

For this clonotype: Just one base apart from a much larger clone, this may be a read error. The V call is TRBV11-2, the J call TRBJ2-5, with D tentatively TRBD1 or TRBD2 (5 bases each). Germline assignment: CDR1 SGHAT and CDR2 FQNNGV. This CDR3 has 13 residues. The CDR3 DNA reads TGTGCCAGCAGCTTAGTGGGGGAAGAGAACCAGTACTTC. Encoded protein: CASSLVGEENQYF.

Note on this clonotype: This may be a read error, as it is one base from a much larger clone. The V gene is TRBV5-1, the J gene TRBJ2-7; TRBD1 matches at 10 bases. This CDR3 spans 16 amino acids. Germline V CDR1 and CDR2: SGHRS, YFSETQ. CDR3 coding DNA: TGCGCCAACAGCCCATCTGGTTGGACAGGGGGGAACGAGCAGTACTTC. Its protein product is CANSPSGWTGGNEQYF. Full variable domain (rest looked up from reference TRBV5-1 and TRBJ2-7): KAGVTQTPRYLIKTRGQQVTLSCSPISGHRSVSWYQQTPGQGLQFLFEYFSETQRNKGNFPGRFSGRQFSNSRSEMNVSTLELGDSALYLCANSPSGWTGGNEQYFGPGTRLTVT.

At least ten counts were recorded for this clonotype. The genes are TRBV19 and TRBJ1-3; D may be TRBD1 (5 bases). V dropped 8 bases and J dropped 2 bases, with 13 bases sitting between them. Germline lookup yields CDR1 LNHDA and CDR2 SQIVND (reference sequence). This CDR3 region has 14 residues. CDR3 in DNA: TGTGCCAGTTCGGGAGGGGCGGCTGGAAACACCATATATTTT. This encodes CASSGGAAGNTIYF.

This clonotype appeared many times. The J gene is TRBJ2-3, the V gene TRBV6-5; the D is unclear. CDR1 is MNHEY, CDR2 SVGAGI, per germline. V was cut by 6 bases and J by 7 bases, with 14 bases left in between. The CDR3 covers 13 residues. CDR3 residues: CASRVATDYTQYF. The CDR3 DNA reads as TGTGCCAGCAGGGTTGCAACCGACTATACGCAGTATTTT.

This clonotype has ten or more counts. V usage is TRBV15 and J usage is TRBJ1-6; weak D call: TRBD1 (5 bases). The CDR3 has 14 residues. With 6 bases removed from V and 7 bases from J, the gap between germline ends came to 13 bases. Germline-derived CDR1 and CDR2 are LNHNV and YYDKDF (reference sequence). CDR3 protein: CATSYTGTNSPLHF. Here the CDR3 DNA reads TGTGCCACCAGTTACACCGGGACCAATTCACCCCTCCACTTT.

Many counts were recorded for this clonotype. The rearrangement joins TRBV4-3 to TRBJ1-6; D remains unclear. V was cut by 1 base and J by 0 bases, with 7 bases left in between. CDR1 is LGHNA, CDR2 YSLEER, per germline. This CDR3 is built from 16 residues. CDR3 amino acids: CASSQVSDSYNSPLHF. In nucleotides, the CDR3 is TGCGCCAGCAGCCAAGTTTCTGACTCCTATAATTCACCCCTCCACTTT.

The V call is TRBV29-1, the J call TRBJ1-2; maybe TRBD1 (6 bases). Germline V gene sequence: CDR1 SQVTM, CDR2 ANQGSEA. The CDR3 covers 12 residues. CDR3 DNA sequence: TGCGGGACCCGGACAGAAAACTATGGCTACACCTTC. Amino acids: CGTRTENYGYTF.

This clonotype was observed at least ten times. The chain is built from TRBV9 and TRBJ1-1, with a possible D match to TRBD1 (5 bases). The CDR3 is 17 residues long. Germline values: CDR1 SGDLS, CDR2 YYNGEE. Trimming took off 0 bases at V and 8 bases at J, with 23 bases between the two ends. CDR3 region: CASSVGGAGNGIWEAFF. Written as DNA, the CDR3 is TGTGCCAGCAGCGTAGGGGGCGCGGGGAATGGCATTTGGGAAGCTTTCTTT.

This clonotype has a count of ten or more. CDR3 amino acids: CASSLPSTREKLFF. The CDR3 DNA reads as TGTGCCAGCAGCCTACCTTCCACCAGGGAAAAACTGTTTTTT. The V call is TRBV5-6, the J call TRBJ1-4, with unresolved D. In germline, CDR1 is SGHDT, CDR2 YYEEEE. Trimming removed 4 bases from V and 8 bases from J, with 15 bases in between. The CDR3 is 14 amino acids.

This clonotype has a count of ten or more. The chain joins TRBV10-3 to TRBJ1-3, with D maybe TRBD1 (5 bases). The V end lost 6 bases, the J end lost 4 bases, and 16 bases lay between the germline ends. Germline V lookup: CDR1 ENHRY, CDR2 SYGVKD. CDR3 length: 15 residues. CDR3 nucleotide sequence: TGTGCCATCAGGCAGGGTATAGAGGTCGGAAACACCATATATTTT. Translating gives CAIRQGIEVGNTIYF.

This clonotype was seen more than once but under ten times. The chain recombines TRBV5-5 with TRBJ1-1; 10 bases line up with TRBD1. This CDR3 contains 15 residues. Looked up from germline, CDR1 is SGHKS and CDR2 is YYEKEE (reference sequence). Germline trimming cut 2 bases from V and 1 base from J; bases unmatched to any gene: 2. Here the CDR3 DNA reads TGTGCCAGCAGCTTCGGACAGGGGGAGAACACTGAAGCTTTCTTT. Protein sequence: CASSFGQGENTEAFF.

This clonotype was counted ten times or more. The chain employs TRBV7-2 and TRBJ2-7, with TRBD2 matching over 14 bases. CDR1 and CDR2 from the germline V gene are SGHTA and FQGNSA. The V gene end was trimmed by 4 bases and the J gene end by 5 bases; junction bases not matched to a gene: 31. CDR3 size: 24 residues. Here the CDR3 DNA reads TGTGCCAGCAGCTCCCGGGGCCGGACTACAGGGGTCCAGACTAGCGGGGGGGCACCTCACGAGCAGTACTTC. It yields the protein CASSSRGRTTGVQTSGGAPHEQYF.

This clonotype has a count of ten or more. V usage is TRBV6-2 or TRBV6-3 and J usage is TRBJ2-2; possibly TRBD1 for D (5 bases). Germline V lookup: CDR1 MNHEY, CDR2 SVGEGT. Between the trimmed V and J ends, which lost 0 bases and 0 bases, there was a span of 8 bases. This CDR3 has 16 amino acids. The CDR3 here is CASSYSTGANTGELFF. CDR3 DNA: TGTGCCAGCAGTTACTCAACAGGAGCGAACACCGGGGAGCTGTTTTTT.

There are many counts of this clonotype. The chain joins TRBV6-2 or TRBV6-3 to TRBJ2-5; a weak D match, TRBD1 (5 bases). The ends were cut back, 4 bases at V and 2 bases at J, with 14 bases in the middle. The CDR3 runs to 15 residues. The germline CDR1 and CDR2 sequences are MNHEY and SVGEGT. The CDR3 region is CASSWGEHPQETQYF. Here the CDR3 DNA reads TGTGCCAGCAGTTGGGGCGAACATCCTCAAGAGACCCAGTACTTC.